Listed below are T cell receptor beta chains from one sample, sequenced in a study of blood T cell repertoires in COVID-19. Sequenced by immunoSEQ multiplex PCR; TCRdb stores in-frame clones only, minus some. The data contain roughly 500,000 clones, around 87% of them singletons. What was sequenced was PBMCs or T cells enriched from blood (not recorded which). The source is a middle-aged woman who had recovered from COVID-19. Both conserved end residues are part of each CDR3. Each record gives: D gene, clone size, V gene, J gene, CDR3 protein, CDR3 DNA. The D gene is left open where the match is weak. Clone size is stated in some rows and not others, as once, few, many or a class when expanded.

TRBD1	once	TRBV5-1	TRBJ2-1	CASSLGTVMWNEQFF	TGCGCCAGCAGCCTAGGGACAGTCATGTGGAATGAGCAGTTCTTC
TRBD1	once	TRBV2	TRBJ1-2	CASSFTGGDGYTF	TGTGCCAGCAGTTTCACAGGGGGGGATGGCTACACCTTC
TRBD2	.	TRBV7-9	TRBJ2-1	CASSSTSGSSEQFF	TGTGCCAGCAGCTCGACTAGCGGGAGCAGTGAGCAGTTCTTC
.	.	TRBV12-3/TRBV12-4	TRBJ2-2	CASIRGPGELFF	TGTGCCAGCATTCGGGGTCCCGGGGAGCTGTTTTTT
.	.	TRBV28	TRBJ1-2	CASSFLNGYGYGYTF	TGTGCCAGCAGTTTCCTAAACGGTTACGGCTATGGCTACACCTTC
.	.	TRBV27	TRBJ2-2	CASSSTATNTGELFF	TGTGCCAGCAGCTCGACAGCGACGAACACCGGGGAGCTGTTTTTT
TRBD1	.	TRBV9	TRBJ1-3	CASSAGQGRGNTIYF	TGTGCCAGCAGCGCCGGACAGGGACGTGGAAACACCATATATTTT
TRBD1	.	TRBV7-2	TRBJ2-7	CASSPGQGWSYEQYF	TGTGCCAGCAGCCCGGGACAGGGGTGGTCCTACGAGCAGTACTTC
.	.	TRBV2	TRBJ2-1	CASGRRYNEQFF	TGTGCCAGCGGGAGGCGGTACAATGAGCAGTTCTTC
TRBD1	once	TRBV5-4	TRBJ2-2	CASSPGTGRDTGELFF	TGTGCCAGCAGCCCCGGGACAGGGAGAGACACCGGGGAGCTGTTTTTT
.	.	TRBV6-5	TRBJ2-1	CASRFSGRSYNEQFF	TGTGCCAGCAGATTTAGCGGCCGTTCCTACAATGAGCAGTTCTTC
TRBD2	once	TRBV25-1	TRBJ2-7	CASSEPGLTYEQYF	TGTGCCAGCAGTGAACCGGGACTAACCTACGAGCAGTACTTC
.	.	TRBV19	TRBJ1-4	CATWDTKGEKLFF	TGTGCCACCTGGGACACTAAGGGTGAAAAACTGTTTTTT
.	.	TRBV18	TRBJ2-3	CASSLPGADTQYF	TGTGCCAGCTCACTCCCCGGGGCAGATACGCAGTATTTT
TRBD1	.	TRBV6-5	TRBJ1-4	CASSYHQTGGVEKLFF	TGTGCCAGCAGTTACCATCAGACAGGGGGTGTTGAAAAACTGTTTTTT
.	.	TRBV3-1/TRBV3-2	TRBJ2-1	CASSQVRDSEQFF	TGTGCCAGCAGCCAAGTTCGCGATAGTGAGCAGTTCTTC
.	.	TRBV4-2	TRBJ1-1	CASSQAEGMNTEAFF	TGTGCCAGCAGCCAAGCGGAGGGCATGAACACTGAAGCTTTCTTT
.	.	TRBV29-1	TRBJ2-2	CSVPKDTPTGELFF	TGCAGCGTCCCTAAGGACACGCCCACCGGGGAGCTGTTTTTT
.	.	TRBV7-2	TRBJ2-4	CASSLRGLMNIQYF	TGTGCCAGCAGCTTACGAGGGCTCATGAACATTCAGTACTTC
TRBD1	few	TRBV5-1	TRBJ1-1	CASSLTGTGGPEAFF	TGCGCCAGCAGCTTGACCGGGACAGGGGGTCCTGAAGCTTTCTTT
.	.	TRBV27	TRBJ2-5	CASGAAGRGETQYF	TGTGCCAGCGGCGCAGCTGGTAGGGGAGAGACCCAGTACTTC
.	.	TRBV6-5	TRBJ2-4	CASSYSGQRNIQYF	TGTGCCAGCAGTTACTCGGGGCAGAGAAACATTCAGTACTTC
TRBD1	.	TRBV24-1	TRBJ1-2	CATSDLDRGRDGYTF	TGTGCCACCAGTGATTTGGACAGGGGGCGGGATGGCTACACCTTC
TRBD1	.	TRBV23-1	TRBJ1-1	CASKRSGQGAMNTEAFF	TGCGCCAGCAAGCGGAGCGGACAGGGGGCAATGAACACTGAAGCTTTCTTT
TRBD1	.	TRBV24-1	TRBJ1-5	CATSPRGRSSYQPQHF	TGTGCCACCAGCCCCAGGGGGCGATCGTCCTATCAGCCCCAGCATTTT
.	.	TRBV7-9	TRBJ1-1	CASSLSGAMETEAFF	TGTGCCAGCAGCTTAAGTGGGGCGATGGAAACTGAAGCTTTCTTT
.	.	TRBV24-1	TRBJ1-2	CATMGQANYGYTF	TGTGCCACCATGGGACAAGCTAACTATGGCTACACCTTC
.	.	TRBV7-8	TRBJ2-3	CASSPAGDTQYF	TGTGCCAGCAGCCCGGCAGGGGATACGCAGTATTTT
TRBD2	.	TRBV10-3	TRBJ2-7	CAISAAGLAGDEQYF	TGTGCCATCAGTGCGGCGGGACTAGCGGGAGACGAGCAGTACTTC
.	.	TRBV10-3	TRBJ2-5	CAISAPGRYQETQYF	TGTGCCATCAGTGCGCCAGGGAGGTATCAAGAGACCCAGTACTTC
TRBD2	.	TRBV10-3	TRBJ2-5	CAISESTLAGISRSAETQYF	TGTGCCATCAGTGAGTCGACGCTAGCGGGAATCTCTAGGTCGGCGGAGACCCAGTACTTC
.	.	TRBV19	TRBJ2-7	CASTRSTGIYEQYF	TGTGCCAGTACCCGGAGCACGGGAATCTACGAGCAGTACTTC
.	.	TRBV11-3	TRBJ1-1	CASSLDLGGDTEAFF	TGTGCCAGCAGCTTAGACCTCGGAGGGGACACTGAAGCTTTCTTT
.	.	TRBV7-9	TRBJ1-4	CASSPRTDRINEKLFF	TGTGCCAGCAGCCCCCGGACAGACCGGATTAATGAAAAACTGTTTTTT
TRBD1	.	TRBV10-3	TRBJ2-5	CAISPGGRETQYF	TGTGCCATCAGCCCAGGGGGCAGGGAGACCCAGTACTTC
.	.	TRBV7-9	TRBJ1-5	CASSANGRNNQPQHF	TGTGCCAGCAGCGCGAACGGCAGGAACAATCAGCCCCAGCATTTT
TRBD1	.	TRBV6-6	TRBJ2-1	CASSYPGTVPQFF	TGTGCCAGCAGTTACCCGGGGACAGTACCCCAGTTCTTC
.	.	TRBV7-9	TRBJ1-1	CASSLDLFSEAFF	TGTGCCAGCAGCTTAGATTTATTCAGTGAAGCTTTCTTT
.	.	TRBV3-1/TRBV3-2	TRBJ2-7	CASRDTNEQYF	TGTGCCAGCAGAGACACCAACGAGCAGTACTTC
.	once	TRBV11-2	TRBJ2-1	CASSRWGGNNNEQFF	TGTGCCAGCAGCCGATGGGGCGGGAATAACAATGAGCAGTTCTTC
.	.	TRBV7-2	TRBJ1-2	CASSLDPEYGYTF	TGTGCCAGCAGCTTAGACCCGGAGTATGGCTACACCTTC